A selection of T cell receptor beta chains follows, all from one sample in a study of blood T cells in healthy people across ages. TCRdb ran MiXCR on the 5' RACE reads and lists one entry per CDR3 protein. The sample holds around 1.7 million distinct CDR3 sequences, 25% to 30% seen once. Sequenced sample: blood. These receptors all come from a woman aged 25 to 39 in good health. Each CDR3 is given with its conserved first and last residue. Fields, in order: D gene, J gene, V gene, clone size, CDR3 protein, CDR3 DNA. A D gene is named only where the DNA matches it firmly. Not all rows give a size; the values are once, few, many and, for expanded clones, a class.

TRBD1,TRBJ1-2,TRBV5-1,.,CASSTPTGSDGYTF,TGCGCCAGCAGCACACCGACAGGGTCGGATGGCTACACCTTC
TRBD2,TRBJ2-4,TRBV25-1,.,CASSSSAGVENIQYF,TGTGCCAGCAGTAGTTCGGCGGGGGTTGAAAACATTCAGTACTTC
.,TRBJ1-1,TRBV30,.,CAWRENRNTEAFF,TGTGCCTGGCGGGAAAATCGGAACACTGAAGCTTTCTTT
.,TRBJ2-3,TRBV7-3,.,CASSLKGTTDTQYF,TGTGCCAGCAGCTTAAAGGGGACGACAGATACGCAGTATTTT
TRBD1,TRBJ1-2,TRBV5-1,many,CASSSRAGGGYGYTF,TGCGCCAGCAGCTCACGAGCAGGGGGCGGCTATGGCTACACCTTC
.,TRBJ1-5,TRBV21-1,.,CASSTTGTGPPLYQPQHF,TGTGCCAGCAGCACCACCGGGACAGGTCCTCCACTCTATCAGCCCCAGCATTTT
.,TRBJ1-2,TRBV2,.,CASTRETRNFVYTF,TGTGCCAGCACTAGAGAGACCAGAAACTTCGTCTACACCTTC
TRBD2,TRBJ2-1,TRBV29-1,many,CSVGRLAGYNEQFF,TGCAGCGTTGGCCGACTAGCGGGCTACAATGAGCAGTTCTTC
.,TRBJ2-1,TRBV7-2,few,CASSLRESGNEQFF,TGTGCCAGCAGCTTGAGGGAGAGCGGCAATGAGCAGTTCTTC
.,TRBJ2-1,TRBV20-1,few,CSAREGLGQLYNEQFF,TGCAGTGCTAGAGAGGGACTGGGACAACTCTACAATGAGCAGTTCTTC
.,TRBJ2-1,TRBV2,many,CASSEAPSYEQFF,TGTGCCAGCAGTGAAGCGCCCAGCTATGAGCAGTTCTTC